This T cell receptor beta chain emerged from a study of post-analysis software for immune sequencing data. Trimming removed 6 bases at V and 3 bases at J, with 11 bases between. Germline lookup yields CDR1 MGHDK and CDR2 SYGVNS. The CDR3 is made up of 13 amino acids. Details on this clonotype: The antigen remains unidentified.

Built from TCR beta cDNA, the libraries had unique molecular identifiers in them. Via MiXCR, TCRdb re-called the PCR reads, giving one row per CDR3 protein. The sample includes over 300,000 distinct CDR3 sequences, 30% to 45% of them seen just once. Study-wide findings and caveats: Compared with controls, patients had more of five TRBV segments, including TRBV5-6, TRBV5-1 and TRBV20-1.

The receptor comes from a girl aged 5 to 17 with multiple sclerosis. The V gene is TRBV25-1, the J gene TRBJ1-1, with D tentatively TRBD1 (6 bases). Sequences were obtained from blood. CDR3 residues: CASSRGSYTEAFF. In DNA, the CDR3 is TGTGCCAGCAGCAGGGGATCGTACACTGAAGCTTTCTTT.